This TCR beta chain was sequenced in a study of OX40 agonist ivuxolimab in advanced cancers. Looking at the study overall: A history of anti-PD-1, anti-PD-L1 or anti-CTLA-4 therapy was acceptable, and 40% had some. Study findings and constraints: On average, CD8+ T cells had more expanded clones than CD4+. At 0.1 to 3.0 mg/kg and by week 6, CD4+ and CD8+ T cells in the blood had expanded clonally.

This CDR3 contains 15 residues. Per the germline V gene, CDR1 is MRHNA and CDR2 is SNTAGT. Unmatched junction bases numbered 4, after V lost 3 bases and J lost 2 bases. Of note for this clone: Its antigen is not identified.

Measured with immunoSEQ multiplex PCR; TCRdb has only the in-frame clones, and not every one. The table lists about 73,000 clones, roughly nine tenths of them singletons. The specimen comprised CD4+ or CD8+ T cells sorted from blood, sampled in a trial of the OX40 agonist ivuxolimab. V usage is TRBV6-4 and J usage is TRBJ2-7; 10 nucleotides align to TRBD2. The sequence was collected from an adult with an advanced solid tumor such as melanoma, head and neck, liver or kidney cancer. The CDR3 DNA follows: TGTGCCAGCAGTGAGGGTAGCGGGGGGACCTACGAGCAGTACTTC. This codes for CASSEGSGGTYEQYF.